Below are 2 T cell receptor beta chains sequenced from a single sample in a study of blood T cell repertoires in COVID-19. Sequencing used immunoSEQ multiplex PCR; TCRdb keeps in-frame clones, though not all of them. This repertoire shows roughly 140,000 clones, 79% found once; its top ten account for about 8.6%. Sequenced material: peripheral blood. The origin of the receptors is a man aged 50 to 60 with active or convalescent COVID-19.

There are a few counts of this clone. The chain carries TRBV4-2 and TRBJ1-1; TRBD1 is a possible D gene (5 bases). Germline assignment: CDR1 LGHNA and CDR2 YNFKEQ. Trimming pared 4 bases from V and 4 bases from J, leaving 10 bases between. The CDR3 extends over 13 amino acids. The CDR3 sequence: CASSLGGSTEAFF. The CDR3 nucleotides are TGTGCCAGCAGCCTTGGGGGGAGCACTGAAGCTTTCTTT.

This sequence joins TRBV28 and TRBJ2-1; 7 bases match TRBD2. J lost 7 bases, V lost 10 bases, and 13 bases had no gene match. The CDR3 is 14 residues long. Germline CDR1 is MDHEN and CDR2 is SYDVKM. In DNA, the CDR3 is TGTGCCATCAGAAGAATCAGCGGGGAAAATGAGCAGTTCTTC. Its protein product is CAIRRISGENEQFF.